The clone carrying this T cell receptor (beta chain) was recorded many times. Clones were read by immunoSEQ multiplex PCR, and TCRdb kept only the in-frame ones, dropping some. Among more than 150,000 clones listed, around 86% were seen once. Germline CDR1 and CDR2: SQVTM and ANQGSEA. The V gene lost 6 bases and the J gene lost 2 bases, with 17 bases spanning the gap. This CDR3 spans 15 amino acids. The sample comes from a study of blood T cell repertoires in COVID-19. Study-wide background: Samples representing acute and convalescent COVID-19 were sourced from the United States, Italy and Spain. T cells, B-cell-depleted T cells, or PBMCs supplied cDNA or gDNA.

The sample comprised peripheral blood. This receptor was identified in a woman aged 40 to 55 with acute or convalescent COVID-19. The V and J genes are TRBV29-1 and TRBJ1-5; weak D call: TRBD1 (5 bases). CDR3 region: CSVSEGLLGNQPQHF. The DNA of the CDR3 is TGCAGCGTCTCCGAGGGACTTCTGGGCAATCAGCCCCAGCATTTT.